This T cell receptor beta chain was captured by sequencing in a study of cytomegalovirus exposure and HLA in healthy donors. Study-level findings and limits: Reportedly, a later analysis found an Asian-associated ancestry cluster had fewer N-insertions than the roughly 700-donor mean. Sequencing likely caused a cluster of highly shared sequence variants. Prediction of most subjects' HLA-A and HLA-B alleles by TCR beta sequences was reportedly accurate.

Trimming at V came to 5 bases and at J to 6 bases, leaving 9 bases not matched to a gene. Germline CDR1 is SQVTM and CDR2 is ANQGSEA. This CDR3 spans 14 amino acids. As to this clone: Its antigen remains unknown.

This PCR relied on a set of 60 Vbeta primers and 13 Jbeta primers. Data came from immunoSEQ multiplex PCR; TCRdb stores just in-frame clones and leaves some out. This table holds 190,000 or so clones, roughly 77% found once. This TCR was sampled from a male donor in good health and CMV-seropositive. The sample was PBMCs. The chain employs TRBV29-1 and TRBJ2-1, with TRBD2 matching 8 bases. This CDR3 is CSVLGGRIANEQFF. The CDR3, as DNA: TGCAGCGTTTTGGGCGGGAGGATAGCCAATGAGCAGTTCTTC.